This T cell receptor beta chain was sequenced during a study of blood T cell repertoires in COVID-19. On the study more broadly: The United States, Italy and Spain were the sources of the acute and convalescent COVID-19 samples. PBMCs, B-cell-depleted T cells, or T cells were the source of the cDNA or gDNA that made up the material.

CDR3 length: 17 amino acids. CDR1 is MDHEN and CDR2 is SYDVKM in the germline V gene. V dropped 6 bases and J dropped 2; count of bases not matched to a gene: 12. How the authors handled the data: Reference gene primers were amplified, and this amplification served to estimate nucleated cell counts. Using immunoSEQ multiplex PCR, the repertoire was profiled, and TCRdb retains in-frame clones only, with some absent. V and J calls and clone size are as listed in that table; D and trimming were resolved from the DNA. Among some 160,000 clones listed, 80% to 90% were seen once. The sequenced sample consisted of peripheral blood. This sequence originates from a woman between 65 and 79 years old with acute or convalescent COVID-19. The V call is TRBV28, the J call TRBJ1-2; TRBD1 matches 10 bases. CDR3 nucleotides: TGTGCCAGCAGACCTAACCGGGACAGGGGTAGGAACTATGGCTACACCTTC. Translation gives CASRPNRDRGRNYGYTF.